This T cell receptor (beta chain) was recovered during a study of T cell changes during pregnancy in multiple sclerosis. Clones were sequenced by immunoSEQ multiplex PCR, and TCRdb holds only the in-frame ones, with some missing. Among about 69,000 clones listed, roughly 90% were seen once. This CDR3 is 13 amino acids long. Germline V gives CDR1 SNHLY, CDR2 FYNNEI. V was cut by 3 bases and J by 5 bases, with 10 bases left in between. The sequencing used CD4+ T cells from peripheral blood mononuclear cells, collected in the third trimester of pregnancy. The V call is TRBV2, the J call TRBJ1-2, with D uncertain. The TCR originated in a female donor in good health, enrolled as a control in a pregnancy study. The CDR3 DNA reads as TGTGCCAGCAGTGAGGGCAGTTCTTATGGCTACACCTTC. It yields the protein CASSEGSSYGYTF.